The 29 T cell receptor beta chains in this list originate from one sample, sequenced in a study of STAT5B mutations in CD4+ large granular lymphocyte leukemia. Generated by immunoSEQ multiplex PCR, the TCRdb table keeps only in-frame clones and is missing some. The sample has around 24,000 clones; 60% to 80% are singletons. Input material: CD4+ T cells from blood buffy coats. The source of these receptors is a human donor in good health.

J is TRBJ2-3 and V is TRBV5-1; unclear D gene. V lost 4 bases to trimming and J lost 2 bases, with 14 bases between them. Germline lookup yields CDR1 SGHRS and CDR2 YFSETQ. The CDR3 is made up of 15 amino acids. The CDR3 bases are TGCGCCAGCAGCCCGACCCAGTCACTCACAGATACGCAGTATTTT. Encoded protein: CASSPTQSLTDTQYF.

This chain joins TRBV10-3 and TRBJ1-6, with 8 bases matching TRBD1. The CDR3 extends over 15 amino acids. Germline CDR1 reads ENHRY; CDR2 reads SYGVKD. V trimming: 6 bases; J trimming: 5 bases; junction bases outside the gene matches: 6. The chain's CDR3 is CAISRQGPNNSPLHF. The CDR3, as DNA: TGTGCCATCAGCCGACAGGGGCCCAATAATTCACCCCTCCACTTT.

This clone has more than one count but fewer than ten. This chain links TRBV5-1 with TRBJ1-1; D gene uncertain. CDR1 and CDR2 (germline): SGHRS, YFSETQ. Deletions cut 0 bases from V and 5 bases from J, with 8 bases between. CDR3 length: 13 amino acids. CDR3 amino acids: CASSLASGTEAFF. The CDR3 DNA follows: TGCGCCAGCAGCTTGGCCAGTGGAACTGAAGCTTTCTTT.

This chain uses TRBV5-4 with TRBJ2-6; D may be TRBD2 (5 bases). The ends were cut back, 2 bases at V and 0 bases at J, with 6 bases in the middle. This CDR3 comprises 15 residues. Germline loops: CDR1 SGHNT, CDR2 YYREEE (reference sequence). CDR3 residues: CASSFGSSGANVLTF. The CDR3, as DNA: TGTGCCAGCAGCTTTGGGAGCTCTGGGGCCAACGTCCTGACTTTC.

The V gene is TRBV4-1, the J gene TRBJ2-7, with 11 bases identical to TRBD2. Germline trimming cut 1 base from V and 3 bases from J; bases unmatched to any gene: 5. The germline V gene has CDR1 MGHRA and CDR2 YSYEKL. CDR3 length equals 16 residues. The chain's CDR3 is CASSQGLAGGNYEQYF. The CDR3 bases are TGCGCCAGCAGCCAAGGGCTAGCGGGGGGTAACTACGAGCAGTACTTC.

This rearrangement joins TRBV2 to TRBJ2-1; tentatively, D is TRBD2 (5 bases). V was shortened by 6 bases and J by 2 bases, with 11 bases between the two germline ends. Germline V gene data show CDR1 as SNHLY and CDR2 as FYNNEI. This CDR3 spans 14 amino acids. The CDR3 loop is CASRLSGPYNEQFF. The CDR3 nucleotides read TGTGCCAGCAGACTCAGCGGCCCCTACAATGAGCAGTTCTTC. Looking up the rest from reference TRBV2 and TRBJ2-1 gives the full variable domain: EPEVTQTPSHQVTQMGQEVILRCVPISNHLYFYWYRQILGQKVEFLVSFYNNEISEKSEIFDDQFSVERPDGSNFTLKIRSTKLEDSAMYFCASRLSGPYNEQFFGPGTRLTVL.

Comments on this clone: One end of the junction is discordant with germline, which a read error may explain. For the CDR3, the DNA is TGCGCCAGCAGCCTCGGGACAACGAATGAAAAACTGTTTTTT. Translating gives CASSLGTTNEKLFF. V and J are TRBV5-1 and TRBJ1-4; tentatively, D is TRBD1 (6 bases). Germline assignment: CDR1 SGHRS and CDR2 YFSETQ. The CDR3 runs to 14 residues.

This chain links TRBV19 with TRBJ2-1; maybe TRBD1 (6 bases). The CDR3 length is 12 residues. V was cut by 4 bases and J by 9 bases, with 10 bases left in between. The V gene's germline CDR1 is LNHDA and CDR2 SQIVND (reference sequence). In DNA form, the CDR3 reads TGTGCCAGTAGTACACAGGGATTTGAGCAGTTCTTC. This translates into CASSTQGFEQFF.

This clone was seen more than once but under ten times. As DNA, the CDR3 is TGTGCCAGCAGCCGAGGGCAGGGGGTTTCTGAAGCTTTCTTT. Amino acid sequence: CASSRGQGVSEAFF. The chain has TRBV7-3 and TRBJ1-1; 7 nucleotides agree with TRBD1. CDR3 length: 14 residues. Germline V gives CDR1 SGHTA, CDR2 FQGTGA. J gave up 6 bases and V 5 bases, and 9 bases lay outside the gene matches.

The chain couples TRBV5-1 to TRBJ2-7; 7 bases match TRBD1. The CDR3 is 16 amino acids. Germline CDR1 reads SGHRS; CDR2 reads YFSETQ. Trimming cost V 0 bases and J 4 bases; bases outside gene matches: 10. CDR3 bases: TGCGCCAGCAGCTTGGAGACGACAGGGAGTGGGTACGAGCAGTACTTC. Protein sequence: CASSLETTGSGYEQYF.

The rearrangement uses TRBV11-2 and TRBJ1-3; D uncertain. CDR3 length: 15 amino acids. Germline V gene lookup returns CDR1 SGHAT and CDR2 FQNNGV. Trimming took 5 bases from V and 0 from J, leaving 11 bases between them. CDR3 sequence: CASSPEFYSGNTIYF. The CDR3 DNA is TGTGCCAGCAGCCCGGAGTTTTACTCTGGAAACACCATATATTTT.

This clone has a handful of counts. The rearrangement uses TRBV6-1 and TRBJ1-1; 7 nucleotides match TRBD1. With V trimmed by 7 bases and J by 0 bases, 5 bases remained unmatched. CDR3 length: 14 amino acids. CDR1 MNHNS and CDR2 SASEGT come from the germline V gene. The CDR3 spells CASTLGQMNTEAFF. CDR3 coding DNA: TGTGCCAGCACCCTGGGACAGATGAACACTGAAGCTTTCTTT.

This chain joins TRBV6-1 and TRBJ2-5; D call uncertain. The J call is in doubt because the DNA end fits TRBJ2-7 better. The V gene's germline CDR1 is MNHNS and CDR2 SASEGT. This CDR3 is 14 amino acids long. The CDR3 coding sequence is TGTGCCAGCAGTGACCCCTCGGTAAGCTACGAGCAGTACTTC. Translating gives CASSDPSVSYEQYF.

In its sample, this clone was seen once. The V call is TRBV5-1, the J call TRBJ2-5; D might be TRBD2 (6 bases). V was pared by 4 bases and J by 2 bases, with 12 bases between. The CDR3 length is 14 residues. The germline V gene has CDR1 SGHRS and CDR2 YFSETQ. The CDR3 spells CASSDGTAQETQYF. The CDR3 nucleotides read TGCGCCAGCAGCGACGGGACTGCACAAGAGACCCAGTACTTC.

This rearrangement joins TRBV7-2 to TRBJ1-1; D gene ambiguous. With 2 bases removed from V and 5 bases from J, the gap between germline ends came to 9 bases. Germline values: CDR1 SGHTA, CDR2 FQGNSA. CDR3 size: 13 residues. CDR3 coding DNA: TGTGCCAGCAGCTTAACCATACAAACTGAAGCTTTCTTT. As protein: CASSLTIQTEAFF.

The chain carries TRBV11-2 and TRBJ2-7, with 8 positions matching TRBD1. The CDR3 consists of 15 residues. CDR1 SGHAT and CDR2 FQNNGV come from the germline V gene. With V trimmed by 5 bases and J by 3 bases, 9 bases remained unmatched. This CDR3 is CASSPGTGHFYEQYF. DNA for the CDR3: TGTGCCAGCAGCCCCGGGACAGGTCACTTCTACGAGCAGTACTTC.

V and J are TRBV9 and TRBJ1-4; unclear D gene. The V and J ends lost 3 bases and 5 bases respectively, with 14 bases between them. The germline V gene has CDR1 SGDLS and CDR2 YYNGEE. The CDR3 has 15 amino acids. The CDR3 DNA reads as TGTGCCAGCAGCGCGACGGTGGGGTCCAATGAAAAACTGTTTTTT. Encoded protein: CASSATVGSNEKLFF.

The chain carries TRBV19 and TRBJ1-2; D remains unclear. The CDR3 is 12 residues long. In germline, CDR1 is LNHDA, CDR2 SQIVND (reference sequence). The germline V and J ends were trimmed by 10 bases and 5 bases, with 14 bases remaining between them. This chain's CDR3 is CATSQLKYGYTF. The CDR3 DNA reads TGTGCCACCTCCCAGCTCAAATATGGCTACACCTTC.

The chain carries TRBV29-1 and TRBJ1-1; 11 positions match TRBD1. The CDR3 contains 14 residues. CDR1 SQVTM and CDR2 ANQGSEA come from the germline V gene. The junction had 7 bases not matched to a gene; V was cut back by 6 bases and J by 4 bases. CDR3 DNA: TGCAGCGTGGACAGGGGGCAGGGCAGCACTGAAGCTTTCTTT. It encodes CSVDRGQGSTEAFF. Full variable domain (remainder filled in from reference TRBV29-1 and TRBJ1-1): SAVISQKPSRDICQRGTSLTIQCQVDSQVTMMFWYRQQPGQSLTLIATANQGSEATYESGFVIDKFPISRPNLTFSTLTVSNMSPEDSSIYLCSVDRGQGSTEAFFGQGTRLTVV.

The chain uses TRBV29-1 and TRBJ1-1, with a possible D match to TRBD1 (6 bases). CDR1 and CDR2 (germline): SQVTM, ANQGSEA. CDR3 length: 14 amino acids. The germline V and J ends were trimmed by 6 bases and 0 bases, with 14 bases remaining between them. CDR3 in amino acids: CSVERTAMNTEAFF. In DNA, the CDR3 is TGCAGCGTCGAAAGGACAGCCATGAACACTGAAGCTTTCTTT. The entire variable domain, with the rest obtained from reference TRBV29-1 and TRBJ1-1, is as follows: SAVISQKPSRDICQRGTSLTIQCQVDSQVTMMFWYRQQPGQSLTLIATANQGSEATYESGFVIDKFPISRPNLTFSTLTVSNMSPEDSSIYLCSVERTAMNTEAFFGQGTRLTVV.

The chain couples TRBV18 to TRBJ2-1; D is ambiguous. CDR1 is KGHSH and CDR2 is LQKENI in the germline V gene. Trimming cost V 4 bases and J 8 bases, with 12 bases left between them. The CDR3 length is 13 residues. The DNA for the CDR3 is TGTGCCAGCTCACTCAACTATGGCGATGAGCAGTTCTTC. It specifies CASSLNYGDEQFF. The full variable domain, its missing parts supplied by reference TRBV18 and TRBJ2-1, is NAGVMQNPRHLVRRRGQEARLRCSPMKGHSHVYWYRQLPEEGLKFMVYLQKENIIDESGMPKERFSAEFPKEGPSILRIQQVVRGDSAAYFCASSLNYGDEQFFGPGTRLTVL.

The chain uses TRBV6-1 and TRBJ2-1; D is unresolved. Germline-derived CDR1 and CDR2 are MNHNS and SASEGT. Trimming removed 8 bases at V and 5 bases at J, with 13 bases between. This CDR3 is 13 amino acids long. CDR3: CASGGAVNNEQFF. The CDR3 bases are TGTGCCAGCGGTGGCGCAGTTAACAATGAGCAGTTCTTC.

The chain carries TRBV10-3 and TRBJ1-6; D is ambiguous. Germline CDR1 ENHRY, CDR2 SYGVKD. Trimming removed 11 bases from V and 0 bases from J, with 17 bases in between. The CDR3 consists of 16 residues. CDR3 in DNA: TGTGCCCTAAACACGGGTAGCAGCTCCTATAATTCACCCCTCCACTTT. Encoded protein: CALNTGSSSYNSPLHF.

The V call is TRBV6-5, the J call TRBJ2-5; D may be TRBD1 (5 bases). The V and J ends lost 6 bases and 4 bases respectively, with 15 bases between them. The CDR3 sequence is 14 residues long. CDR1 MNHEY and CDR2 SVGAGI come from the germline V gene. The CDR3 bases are TGTGCCAGCAGCTCCGGACACGTCCGAGAGACCCAGTACTTC. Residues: CASSSGHVRETQYF.

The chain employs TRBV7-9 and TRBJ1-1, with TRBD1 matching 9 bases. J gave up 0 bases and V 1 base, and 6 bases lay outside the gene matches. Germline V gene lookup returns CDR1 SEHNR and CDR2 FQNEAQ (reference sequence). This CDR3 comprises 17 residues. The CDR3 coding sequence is TGTGCCAGCAGCTTAGAGTGGGGACAGGGCTTGAACACTGAAGCTTTCTTT. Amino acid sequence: CASSLEWGQGLNTEAFF.

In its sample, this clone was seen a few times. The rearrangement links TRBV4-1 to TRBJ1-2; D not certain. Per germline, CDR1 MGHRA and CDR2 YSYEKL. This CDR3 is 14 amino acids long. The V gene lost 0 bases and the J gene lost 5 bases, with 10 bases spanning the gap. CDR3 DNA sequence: TGCGCCAGCAGCCAAGATTGGGCGGATTATGGCTACACCTTC. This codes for CASSQDWADYGYTF.

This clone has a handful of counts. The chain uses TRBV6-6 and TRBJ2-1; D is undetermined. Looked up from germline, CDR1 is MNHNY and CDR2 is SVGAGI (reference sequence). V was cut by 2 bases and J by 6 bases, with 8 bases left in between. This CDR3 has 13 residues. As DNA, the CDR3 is TGTGCCAGCAGTTACGTCCCGTCCAATGAGCAGTTCTTC. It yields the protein CASSYVPSNEQFF.

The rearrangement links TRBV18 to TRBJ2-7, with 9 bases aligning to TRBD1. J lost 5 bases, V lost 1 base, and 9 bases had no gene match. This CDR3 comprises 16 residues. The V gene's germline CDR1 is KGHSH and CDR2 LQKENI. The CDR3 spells CASSPLSGTGSHEQYF. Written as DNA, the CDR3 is TGTGCCAGCTCACCACTATCCGGGACAGGGTCCCACGAGCAGTACTTC.

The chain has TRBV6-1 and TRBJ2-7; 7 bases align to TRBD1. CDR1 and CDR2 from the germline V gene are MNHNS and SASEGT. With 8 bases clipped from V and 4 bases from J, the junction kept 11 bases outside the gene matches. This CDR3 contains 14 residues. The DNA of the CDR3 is TGTGCCAGCGATCAGACAGGGCGGAGGTACGAGCAGTACTTC. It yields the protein CASDQTGRRYEQYF.